One sample yielded the 7 T cell receptor beta chains listed below, sequenced in a study of radiation and T cells in renal cell carcinoma. The table came from immunoSEQ multiplex PCR; TCRdb's copy has only in-frame clones and leaves some out. The data contain around 70,000 clones, 82% of them singletons. Time point: blood 2 weeks post-SBRT. The treatment was: 15 Gy SBRT to primary tumor, nephrectomy 4 weeks later. The input for sequencing was blood, taken from a patient whose treatment included radiotherapy and nephrectomy. These TCRs come from a man in his fifties or sixties with renal cell carcinoma.

The chain employs TRBV5-1 and TRBJ2-3; D uncertain. V was trimmed by 0 bases and J by 0 bases, leaving 8 bases between them. From germline, CDR1 is SGHRS and CDR2 YFSETQ. The CDR3 contains 15 residues. This chain's CDR3 is CASSLDGTSTDTQYF. The CDR3 DNA follows: TGCGCCAGCAGCTTGGACGGAACTAGCACAGATACGCAGTATTTT.

Regarding this clone: The germline gene is not matched at one end of the junction; a read error may be the cause. The CDR3 DNA is TGTGCCAGCTCACCCAATACAGGGTCCTCCGAGCAGTACTTC. Translation gives CASSPNTGSSEQYF. V gene TRBV18 combines with J gene TRBJ2-7, with D possibly being TRBD1 (6 bases). This CDR3 has 14 amino acids. Germline CDR1 is KGHSH and CDR2 is LQKENI.

This sequence joins TRBV9 and TRBJ1-1, with a possible D match to TRBD1 (5 bases). Germline lookup yields CDR1 SGDLS and CDR2 YYNGEE. The CDR3 runs 18 residues. V was cut by 1 base and J by 0 bases, with 19 bases left in between. The CDR3 region has the DNA TGTGCCAGCAGCGTACGCCCGACAGCCACTATAATGAACACTGAAGCTTTCTTT. It codes for CASSVRPTATIMNTEAFF.

The CDR3 here is CASSIQPGGGNEQFF. The CDR3 DNA sequence: TGTGCCAGTAGTATCCAACCAGGGGGCGGCAATGAGCAGTTCTTC. This chain joins TRBV19 and TRBJ2-1; 8 positions agree with TRBD1. Germline CDR1 is LNHDA and CDR2 is SQIVND (reference sequence). This CDR3 spans 15 amino acids. With 3 bases clipped from V and 6 bases from J, the junction kept 7 bases outside the gene matches.

The J gene is TRBJ2-7, the V gene TRBV30; TRBD2 matches at 7 bases. Germline V lookup: CDR1 GTSNPN, CDR2 SVGIG (reference sequence). This CDR3 has 11 residues. The V and J ends lost 8 bases and 7 bases, in that order; junction bases with no gene match: 8. The CDR3 DNA reads as TGTGCCGGGGGGGTTTTAAGGGAGCAGTACTTC. This encodes CAGGVLREQYF. The whole variable domain, filled in from reference TRBV30 and TRBJ2-7, reads SQTIHQWPATLVQPVGSPLSLECTVEGTSNPNLYWYRQAAGRGLQLLFYSVGIGQISSEVPQNLSASRPQDRQFILSSKKLLLSDSGFYLCAGGVLREQYFGPGTRLTVT.

J is TRBJ2-1 and V is TRBV6-1; 7 nucleotides match TRBD1. After removal of 5 bases from V and 0 bases from J, the junction contained 4 bases not matched to a gene. Germline V gene sequence: CDR1 MNHNS, CDR2 SASEGT. The CDR3 spans 15 residues. The CDR3 here is CASSLQGSSYNEQFF. CDR3 DNA sequence: TGTGCCAGCAGTTTACAGGGGAGCTCCTACAATGAGCAGTTCTTC.

V gene TRBV28 combines with J gene TRBJ2-1, with D perhaps TRBD2 (5 bases). The CDR3 length is 16 residues. Trimming pared 3 bases from V and 0 bases from J, leaving 12 bases between. CDR1 MDHEN and CDR2 SYDVKM come from the germline V gene. This CDR3 is CASSFPSWSSYNEQFF. CDR3 in DNA: TGTGCCAGCAGTTTCCCTAGCTGGAGCTCCTACAATGAGCAGTTCTTC.